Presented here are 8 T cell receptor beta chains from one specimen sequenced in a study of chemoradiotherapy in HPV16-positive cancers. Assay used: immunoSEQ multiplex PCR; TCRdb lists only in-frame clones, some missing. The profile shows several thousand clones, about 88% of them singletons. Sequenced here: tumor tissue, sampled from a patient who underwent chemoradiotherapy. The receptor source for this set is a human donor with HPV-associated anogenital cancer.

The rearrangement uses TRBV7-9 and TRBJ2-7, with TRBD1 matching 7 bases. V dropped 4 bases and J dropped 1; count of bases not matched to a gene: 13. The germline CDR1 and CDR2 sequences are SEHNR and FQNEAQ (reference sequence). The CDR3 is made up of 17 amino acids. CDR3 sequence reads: CASSWKTYRGTSYEQYF. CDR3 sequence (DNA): TGTGCCAGCAGCTGGAAAACCTACAGGGGTACATCCTACGAGCAGTACTTC.

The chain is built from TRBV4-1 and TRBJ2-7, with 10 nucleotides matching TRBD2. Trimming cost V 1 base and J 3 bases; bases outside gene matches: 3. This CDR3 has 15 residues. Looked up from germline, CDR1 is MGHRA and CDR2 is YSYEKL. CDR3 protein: CASSQAASGSYEQYF. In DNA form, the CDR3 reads TGCGCCAGCAGCCAAGCGGCTAGCGGGAGCTACGAGCAGTACTTC.

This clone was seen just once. The CDR3 bases are TGCAGCGTGAGGGGAGGGGGAACTGGGGCCAACGTCCTGACTTTC. It specifies CSVRGGGTGANVLTF. The chain couples TRBV29-1 to TRBJ2-6, with a weak D call TRBD2 (7 bases). The ends were cut back, 6 bases at V and 2 bases at J, with 14 bases in the middle. Germline lookup yields CDR1 SQVTM and CDR2 ANQGSEA. The CDR3 contains 15 residues.

The CDR3 loop is CAGWKQEMETQYF. CDR3 coding DNA: TGTGCCGGATGGAAACAGGAAATGGAGACCCAGTACTTC. The V call is TRBV2, the J call TRBJ2-5; possible D gene TRBD1, 5 bases. There are 13 residues in the CDR3. From germline, CDR1 is SNHLY and CDR2 FYNNEI. Trimming pared 11 bases from V and 5 bases from J, leaving 18 bases between.

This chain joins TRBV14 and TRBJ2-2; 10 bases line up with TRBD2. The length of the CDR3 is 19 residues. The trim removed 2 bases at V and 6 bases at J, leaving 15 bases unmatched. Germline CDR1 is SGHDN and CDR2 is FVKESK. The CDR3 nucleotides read TGTGCCAGCAGCCAACATTCCGGGACTAGCGCCCATGGTGCCGGGGAGCTGTTTTTT. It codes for CASSQHSGTSAHGAGELFF.

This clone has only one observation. This CDR3 reads CASSLGGSYEQYF. The CDR3, as DNA: TGTGCCAGCAGCTTAGGGGGTTCCTACGAGCAGTACTTC. The chain joins TRBV11-2 to TRBJ2-7; D not resolved. Germline V gene lookup returns CDR1 SGHAT and CDR2 FQNNGV. This CDR3 comprises 13 residues. V gave up 1 base and J gave up 1 base, with 5 bases separating them.

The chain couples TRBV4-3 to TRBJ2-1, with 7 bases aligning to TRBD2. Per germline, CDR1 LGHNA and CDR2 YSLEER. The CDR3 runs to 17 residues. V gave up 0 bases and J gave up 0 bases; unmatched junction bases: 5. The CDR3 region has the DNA TGCGCCAGCAGCCAAGAGATCGGCGGGAGCTCCTACAATGAGCAGTTCTTC. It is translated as CASSQEIGGSSYNEQFF.

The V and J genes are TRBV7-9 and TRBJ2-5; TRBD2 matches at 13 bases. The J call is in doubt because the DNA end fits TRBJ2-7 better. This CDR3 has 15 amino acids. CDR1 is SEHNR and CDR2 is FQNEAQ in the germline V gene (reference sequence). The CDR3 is CASTEGTSGIYEQYF. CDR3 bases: TGTGCCAGCACCGAGGGGACTAGCGGGATTTACGAGCAGTACTTC.